The sample holds a few counts of the clone carrying this TCR beta chain. This sample is part of a study of blood T cells in healthy people across ages. A second 7 to 11 cycle PCR used barcoded and J-beta primers. Each CDR3 protein gets one entry after TCRdb re-called the 5' RACE reads with MiXCR. The sample records 500,000 to 700,000 distinct CDR3 sequences, about 28% being singletons. The receptor was isolated from a woman older than 75 in good health. Sequencing input: blood.

The DNA of the CDR3 is TGTGCCAGCACCCGACAGTTGAACACTGAAGCTTTCTTT. This gives the protein CASTRQLNTEAFF. The chain links TRBV5-6 to TRBJ1-1; maybe TRBD1 (5 bases). The CDR3 is 13 residues long. V gave up 6 bases and J gave up 0 bases, with 9 bases separating them. Per the germline V gene, CDR1 is SGHDT and CDR2 is YYEEEE. Full variable domain (rest looked up from reference TRBV5-6 and TRBJ1-1): DAGVTQSPTHLIKTRGQQVTLRCSPKSGHDTVSWYQQALGQGPQFIFQYYEEEERQRGNFPDRFSGHQFPNYSSELNVNALLLGDSALYLCASTRQLNTEAFFGQGTRLTVV.